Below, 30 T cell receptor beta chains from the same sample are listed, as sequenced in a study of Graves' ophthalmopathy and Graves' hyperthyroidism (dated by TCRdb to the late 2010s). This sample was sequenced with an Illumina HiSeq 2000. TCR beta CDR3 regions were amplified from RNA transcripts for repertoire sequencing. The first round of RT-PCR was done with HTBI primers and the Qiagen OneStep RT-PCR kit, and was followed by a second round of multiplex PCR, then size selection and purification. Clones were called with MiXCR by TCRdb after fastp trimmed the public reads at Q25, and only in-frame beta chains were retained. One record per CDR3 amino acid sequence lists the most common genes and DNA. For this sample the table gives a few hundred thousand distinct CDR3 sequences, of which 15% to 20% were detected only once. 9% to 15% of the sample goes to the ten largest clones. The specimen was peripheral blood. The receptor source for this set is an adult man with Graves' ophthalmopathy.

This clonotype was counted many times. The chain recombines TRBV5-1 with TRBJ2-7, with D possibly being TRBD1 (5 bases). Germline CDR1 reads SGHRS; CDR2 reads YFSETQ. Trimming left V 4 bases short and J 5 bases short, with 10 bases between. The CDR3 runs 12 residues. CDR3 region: CASSVQGNEQYF. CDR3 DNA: TGCGCCAGCAGCGTTCAGGGAAACGAGCAGTACTTC.

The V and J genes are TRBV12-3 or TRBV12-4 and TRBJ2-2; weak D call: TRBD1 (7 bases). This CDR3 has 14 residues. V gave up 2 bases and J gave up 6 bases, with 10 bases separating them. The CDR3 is CASSLQGGAGELFF. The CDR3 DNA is TGTGCCAGCAGTTTACAGGGGGGAGCCGGGGAGCTGTTTTTT.

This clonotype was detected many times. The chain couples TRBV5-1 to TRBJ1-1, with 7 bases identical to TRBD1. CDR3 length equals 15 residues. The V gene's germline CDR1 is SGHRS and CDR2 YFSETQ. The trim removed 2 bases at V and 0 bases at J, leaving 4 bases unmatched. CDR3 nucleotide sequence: TGCGCCAGCAGCTTAGGGACAGACCTGAACACTGAAGCTTTCTTT. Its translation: CASSLGTDLNTEAFF.

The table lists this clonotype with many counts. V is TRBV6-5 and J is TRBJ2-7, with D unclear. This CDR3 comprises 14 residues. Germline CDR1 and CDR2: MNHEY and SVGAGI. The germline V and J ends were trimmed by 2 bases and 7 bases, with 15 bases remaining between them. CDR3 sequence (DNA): TGTGCCAGCAGTTACGTGGCAGCCTTTCGGGAGCAGTACTTC. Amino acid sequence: CASSYVAAFREQYF.

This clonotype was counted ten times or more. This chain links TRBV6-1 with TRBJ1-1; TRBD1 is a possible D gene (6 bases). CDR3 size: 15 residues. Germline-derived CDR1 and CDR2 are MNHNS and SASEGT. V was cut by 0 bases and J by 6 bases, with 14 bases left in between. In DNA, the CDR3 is TGTGCCAGCAGTGAAGCGGGGGGGCTGTACGCTGAAGCTTTCTTT. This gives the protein CASSEAGGLYAEAFF.

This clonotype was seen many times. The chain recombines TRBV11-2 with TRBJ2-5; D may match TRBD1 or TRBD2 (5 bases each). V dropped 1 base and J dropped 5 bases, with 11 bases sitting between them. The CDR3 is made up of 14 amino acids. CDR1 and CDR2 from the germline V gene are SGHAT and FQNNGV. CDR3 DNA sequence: TGTGCCAGCAGCTTAGTGAGGGGAGTCGAGACCCAGTACTTC. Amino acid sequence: CASSLVRGVETQYF.

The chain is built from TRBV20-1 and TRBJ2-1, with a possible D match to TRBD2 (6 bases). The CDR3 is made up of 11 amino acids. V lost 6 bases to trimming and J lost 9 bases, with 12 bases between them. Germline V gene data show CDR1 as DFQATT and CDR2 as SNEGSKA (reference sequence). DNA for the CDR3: TGCAGTGCAAAGGCCGGGGGTGAGCAGTTCTTC. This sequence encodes CSAKAGGEQFF.

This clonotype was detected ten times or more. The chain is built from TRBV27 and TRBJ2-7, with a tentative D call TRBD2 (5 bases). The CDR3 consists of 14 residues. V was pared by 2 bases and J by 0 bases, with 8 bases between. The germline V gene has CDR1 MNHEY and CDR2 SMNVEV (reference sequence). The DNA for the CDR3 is TGTGCCAGCAGTTTAAAGGGAGCCTCCTACGAGCAGTACTTC. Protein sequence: CASSLKGASYEQYF.

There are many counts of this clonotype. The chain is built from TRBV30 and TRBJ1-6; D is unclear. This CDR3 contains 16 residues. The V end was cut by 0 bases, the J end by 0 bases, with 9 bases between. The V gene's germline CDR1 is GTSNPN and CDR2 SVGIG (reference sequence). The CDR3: CAWSVRSSSYNSPLHF. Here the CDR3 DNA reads TGTGCCTGGAGTGTACGAAGCAGCTCCTATAATTCACCCCTCCACTTT.

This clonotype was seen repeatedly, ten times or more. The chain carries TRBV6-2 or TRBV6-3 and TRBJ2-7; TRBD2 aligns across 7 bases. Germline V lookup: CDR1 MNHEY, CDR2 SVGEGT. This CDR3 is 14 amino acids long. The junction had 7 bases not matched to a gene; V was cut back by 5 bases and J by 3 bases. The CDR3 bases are TGTGCCAGCAGTCTAAGCGGGGTTGGCTACGAGCAGTACTTC. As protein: CASSLSGVGYEQYF.

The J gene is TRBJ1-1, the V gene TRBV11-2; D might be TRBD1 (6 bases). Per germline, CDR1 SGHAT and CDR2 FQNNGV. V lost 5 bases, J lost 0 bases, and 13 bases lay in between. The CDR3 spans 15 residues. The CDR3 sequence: CASSPTGTLNTEAFF. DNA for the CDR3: TGTGCCAGCAGCCCCACCGGGACACTGAACACTGAAGCTTTCTTT.

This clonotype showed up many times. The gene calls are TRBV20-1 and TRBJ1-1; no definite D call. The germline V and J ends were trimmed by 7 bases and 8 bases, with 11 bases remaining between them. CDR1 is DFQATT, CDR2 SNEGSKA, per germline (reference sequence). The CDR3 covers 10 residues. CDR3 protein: CSVEGREAFF. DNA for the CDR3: TGCAGTGTAGAAGGGAGGGAAGCTTTCTTT.

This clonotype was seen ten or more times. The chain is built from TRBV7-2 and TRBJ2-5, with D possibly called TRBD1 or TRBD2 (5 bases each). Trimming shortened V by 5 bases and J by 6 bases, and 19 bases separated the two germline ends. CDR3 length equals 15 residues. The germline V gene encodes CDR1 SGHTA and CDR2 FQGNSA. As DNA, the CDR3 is TGTGCCAGCAGCCCGACCTCCCGGGGCCTGAAGACCCAGTACTTC. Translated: CASSPTSRGLKTQYF.

The CDR3 reads CSVRRGSYEQYF. In DNA form, the CDR3 reads TGCAGCGTTCGTCGGGGCTCCTACGAGCAGTACTTC. This chain uses TRBV29-1 with TRBJ2-7; a weak D match, TRBD2 (5 bases). Germline assignment: CDR1 SQVTM and CDR2 ANQGSEA. The CDR3 extends over 12 amino acids. V lost 5 bases to trimming and J lost 0 bases, with 8 bases between them.

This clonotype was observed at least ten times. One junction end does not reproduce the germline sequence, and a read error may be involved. The chain's CDR3 is CASRTGERGGQKTQYF. CDR3 DNA sequence: TGTGCCAGCAGGACGGGGGAGCGGGGGGGCCAAAAGACCCAGTACTTC. This chain uses TRBV27 with TRBJ2-5, with 10 nucleotides matching TRBD2. From germline, CDR1 is MNHEY and CDR2 SMNVEV (reference sequence). This CDR3 has 16 residues.

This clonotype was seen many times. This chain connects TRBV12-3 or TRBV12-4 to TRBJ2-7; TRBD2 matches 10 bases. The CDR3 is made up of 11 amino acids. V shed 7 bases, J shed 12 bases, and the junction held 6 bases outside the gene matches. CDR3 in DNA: TGTGCCAGCACCCTAGCGGGGGACTGGTACTTC. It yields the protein CASTLAGDWYF.

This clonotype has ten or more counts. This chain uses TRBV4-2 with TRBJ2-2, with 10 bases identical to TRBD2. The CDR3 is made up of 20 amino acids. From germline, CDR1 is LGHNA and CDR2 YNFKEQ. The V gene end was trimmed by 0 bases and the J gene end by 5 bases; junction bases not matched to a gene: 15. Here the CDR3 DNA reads TGTGCCAGCAGCCAAGAGCCGGGGCTAGCGGGGGCGACGAGGACCGGGGAGCTGTTTTTT. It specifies CASSQEPGLAGATRTGELFF.

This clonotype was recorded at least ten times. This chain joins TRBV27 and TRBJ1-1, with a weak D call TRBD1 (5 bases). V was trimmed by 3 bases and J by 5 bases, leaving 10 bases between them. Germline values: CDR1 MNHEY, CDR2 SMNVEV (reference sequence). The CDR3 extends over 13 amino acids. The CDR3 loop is CASSFRGITEAFF. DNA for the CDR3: TGTGCCAGCAGTTTTCGGGGGATTACTGAAGCTTTCTTT.

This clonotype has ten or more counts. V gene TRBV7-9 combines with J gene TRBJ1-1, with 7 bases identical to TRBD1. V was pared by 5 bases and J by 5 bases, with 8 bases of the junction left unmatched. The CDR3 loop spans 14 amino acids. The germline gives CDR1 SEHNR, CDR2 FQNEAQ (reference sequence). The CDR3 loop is CASSGQTGLTEAFF. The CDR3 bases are TGTGCCAGCAGCGGCCAGACAGGGCTAACTGAAGCTTTCTTT. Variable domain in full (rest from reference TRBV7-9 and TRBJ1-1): DTGVSQNPRHKITKRGQNVTFRCDPISEHNRLYWYRQTLGQGPEFLTYFQNEAQLEKSRLLSDRFSAERPKGSFSTLEIQRTEQGDSAMYLCASSGQTGLTEAFFGQGTRLTVV.

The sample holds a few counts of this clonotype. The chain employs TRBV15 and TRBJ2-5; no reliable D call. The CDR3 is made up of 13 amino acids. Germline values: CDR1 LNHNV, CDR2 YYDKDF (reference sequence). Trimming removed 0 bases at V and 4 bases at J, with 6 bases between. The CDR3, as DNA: TGTGCCACCAGCAGAGATTGGGGAGAGACCCAGTACTTC. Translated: CATSRDWGETQYF.

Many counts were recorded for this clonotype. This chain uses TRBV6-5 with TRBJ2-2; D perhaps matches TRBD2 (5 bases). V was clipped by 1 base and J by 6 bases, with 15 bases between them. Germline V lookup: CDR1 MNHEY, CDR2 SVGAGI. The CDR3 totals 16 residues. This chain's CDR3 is CASSYWSTRTSGELFF. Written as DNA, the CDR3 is TGTGCCAGCAGTTACTGGTCAACTAGGACGTCCGGGGAGCTGTTTTTT.

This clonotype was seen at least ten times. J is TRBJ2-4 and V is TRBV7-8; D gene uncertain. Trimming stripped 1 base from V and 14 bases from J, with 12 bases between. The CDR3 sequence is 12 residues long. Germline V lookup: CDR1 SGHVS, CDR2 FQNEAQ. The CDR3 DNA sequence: TGTGCCAGCAGCTTAGTAGGCCAGTTGAAGTACTTC. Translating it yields CASSLVGQLKYF.

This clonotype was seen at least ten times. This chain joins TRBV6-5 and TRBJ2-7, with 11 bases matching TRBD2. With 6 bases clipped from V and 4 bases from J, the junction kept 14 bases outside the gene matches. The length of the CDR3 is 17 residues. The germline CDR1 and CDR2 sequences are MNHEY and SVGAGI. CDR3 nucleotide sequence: TGTGCCAGCAGGGGACTAGCGGTACCAATCGGGGGGTACGAGCAGTACTTC. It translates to CASRGLAVPIGGYEQYF.

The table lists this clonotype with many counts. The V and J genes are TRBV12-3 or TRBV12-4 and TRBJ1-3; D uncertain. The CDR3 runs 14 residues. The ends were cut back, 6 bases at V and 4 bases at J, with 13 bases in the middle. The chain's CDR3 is CASSPQVDGNTIYF. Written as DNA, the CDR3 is TGTGCCAGCAGCCCGCAAGTTGACGGAAACACCATATATTTT.

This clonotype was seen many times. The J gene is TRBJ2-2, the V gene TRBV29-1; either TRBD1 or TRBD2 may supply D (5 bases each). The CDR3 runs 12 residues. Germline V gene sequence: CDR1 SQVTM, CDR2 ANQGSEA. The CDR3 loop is CGGDTNTGELFF. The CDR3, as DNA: TGCGGGGGTGACACCAACACCGGGGAGCTGTTTTTT.

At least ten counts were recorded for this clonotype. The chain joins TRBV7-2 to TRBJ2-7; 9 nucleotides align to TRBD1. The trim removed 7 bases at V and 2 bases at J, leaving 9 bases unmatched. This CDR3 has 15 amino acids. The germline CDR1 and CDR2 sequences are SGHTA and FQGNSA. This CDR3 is CASTPGQGVTYEQYF. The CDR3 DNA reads TGTGCCAGCACCCCGGGACAGGGAGTAACCTACGAGCAGTACTTC.

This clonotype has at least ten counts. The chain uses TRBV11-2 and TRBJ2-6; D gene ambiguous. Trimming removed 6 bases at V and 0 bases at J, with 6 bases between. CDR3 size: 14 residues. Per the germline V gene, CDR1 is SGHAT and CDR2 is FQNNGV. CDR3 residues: CASRENSGANVLTF. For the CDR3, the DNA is TGTGCCAGCAGAGAGAACTCTGGGGCCAACGTCCTGACTTTC.

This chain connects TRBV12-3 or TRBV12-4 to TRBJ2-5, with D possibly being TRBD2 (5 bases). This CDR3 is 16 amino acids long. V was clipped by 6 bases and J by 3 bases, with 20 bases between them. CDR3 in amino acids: CASRATRTRTKETQYF. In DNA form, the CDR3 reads TGTGCCAGCAGAGCAACTCGGACTCGCACAAAAGAGACCCAGTACTTC.

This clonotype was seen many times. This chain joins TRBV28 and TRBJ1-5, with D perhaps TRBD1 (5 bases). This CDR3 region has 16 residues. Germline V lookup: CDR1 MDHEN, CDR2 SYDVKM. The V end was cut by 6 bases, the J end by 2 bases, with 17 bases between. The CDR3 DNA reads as TGTGCCAGCAGCCCTAGTAGGGGAAGGGGCAATCAGCCCCAGCATTTT. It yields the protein CASSPSRGRGNQPQHF.

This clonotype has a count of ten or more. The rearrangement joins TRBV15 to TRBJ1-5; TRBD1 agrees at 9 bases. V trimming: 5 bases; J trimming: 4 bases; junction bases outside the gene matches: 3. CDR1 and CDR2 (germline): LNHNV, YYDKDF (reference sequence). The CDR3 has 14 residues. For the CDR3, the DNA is TGTGCCACCAGCGGACAGGGGACAAATCAGCCCCAGCATTTT. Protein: CATSGQGTNQPQHF. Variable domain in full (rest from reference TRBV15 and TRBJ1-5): DAMVIQNPRYQVTQFGKPVTLSCSQTLNHNVMYWYQQKSSQAPKLLFHYYDKDFNNEADTPDNFQSRRPNTSFCFLDIRSPGLGDTAMYLCATSGQGTNQPQHFGDGTRLSIL.